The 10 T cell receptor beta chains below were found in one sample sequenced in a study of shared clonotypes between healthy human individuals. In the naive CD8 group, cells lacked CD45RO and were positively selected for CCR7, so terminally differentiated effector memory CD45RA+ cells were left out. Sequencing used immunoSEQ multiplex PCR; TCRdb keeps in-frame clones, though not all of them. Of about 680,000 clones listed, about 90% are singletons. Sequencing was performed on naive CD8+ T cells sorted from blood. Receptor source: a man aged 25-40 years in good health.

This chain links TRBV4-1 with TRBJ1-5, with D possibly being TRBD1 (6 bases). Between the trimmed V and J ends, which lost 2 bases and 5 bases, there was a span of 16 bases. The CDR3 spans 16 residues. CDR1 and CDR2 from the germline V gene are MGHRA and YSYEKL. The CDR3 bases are TGCGCCAGCAGCCAAATCCTCCAGGGGAGATATCAGCCCCAGCATTTT. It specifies CASSQILQGRYQPQHF.

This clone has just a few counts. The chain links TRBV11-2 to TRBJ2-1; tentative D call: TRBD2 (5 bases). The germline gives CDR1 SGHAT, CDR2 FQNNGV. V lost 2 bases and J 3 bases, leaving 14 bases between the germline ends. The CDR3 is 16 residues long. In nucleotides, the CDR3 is TGTGCCAGCAGCTTAAACACTAGGAAGGACTACAATGAGCAGTTCTTC. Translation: CASSLNTRKDYNEQFF.

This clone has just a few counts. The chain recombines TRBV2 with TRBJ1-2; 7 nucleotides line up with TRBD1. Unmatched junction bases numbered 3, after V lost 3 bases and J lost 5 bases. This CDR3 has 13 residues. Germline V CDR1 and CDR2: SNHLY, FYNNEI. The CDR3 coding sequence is TGTGCCAGCAGTGAGGCAGGGGGATATGGCTACACCTTC. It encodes CASSEAGGYGYTF.

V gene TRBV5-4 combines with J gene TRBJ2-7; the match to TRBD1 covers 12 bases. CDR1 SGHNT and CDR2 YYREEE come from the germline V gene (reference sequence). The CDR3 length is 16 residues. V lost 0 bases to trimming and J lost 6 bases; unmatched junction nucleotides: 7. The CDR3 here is CASSLARDRGRLEQYF. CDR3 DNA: TGTGCCAGCAGCTTGGCCCGGGACAGGGGGCGCCTCGAGCAGTACTTC.

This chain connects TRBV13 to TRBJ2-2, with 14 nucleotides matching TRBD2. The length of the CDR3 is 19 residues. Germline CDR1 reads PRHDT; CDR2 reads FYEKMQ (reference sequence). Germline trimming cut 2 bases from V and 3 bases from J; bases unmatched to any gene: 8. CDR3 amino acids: CASSLWGTSGSTDTGELFF. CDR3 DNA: TGTGCCAGCAGCTTATGGGGGACTAGCGGGAGCACTGACACCGGGGAGCTGTTTTTT. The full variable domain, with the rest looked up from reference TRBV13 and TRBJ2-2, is AAGVIQSPRHLIKEKRETATLKCYPIPRHDTVYWYQQGPGQDPQFLISFYEKMQSDKGSIPDRFSAQQFSDYHSELNMSSLELGDSALYFCASSLWGTSGSTDTGELFFGEGSRLTVL.

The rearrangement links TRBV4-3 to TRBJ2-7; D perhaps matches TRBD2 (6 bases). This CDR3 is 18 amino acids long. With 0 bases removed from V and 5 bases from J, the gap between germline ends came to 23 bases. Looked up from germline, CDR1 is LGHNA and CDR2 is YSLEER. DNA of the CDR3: TGCGCCAGCAGCCAAGAATTATACAGCGGGCCCGAAGAAGACGAGCAGTACTTC. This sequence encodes CASSQELYSGPEEDEQYF.

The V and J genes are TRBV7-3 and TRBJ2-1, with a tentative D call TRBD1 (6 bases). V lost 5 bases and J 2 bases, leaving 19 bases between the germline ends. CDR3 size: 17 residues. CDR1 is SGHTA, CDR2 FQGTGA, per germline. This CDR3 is CASSLYEGDPTYNEQFF. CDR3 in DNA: TGTGCCAGCAGCCTGTACGAGGGGGACCCCACCTACAATGAGCAGTTCTTC.

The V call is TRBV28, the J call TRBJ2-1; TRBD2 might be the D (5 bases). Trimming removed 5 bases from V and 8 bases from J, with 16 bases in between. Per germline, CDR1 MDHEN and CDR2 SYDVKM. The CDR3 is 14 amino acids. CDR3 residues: CASSPREGNYEQFF. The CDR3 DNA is TGTGCCAGCAGTCCCCGGGAAGGGAACTATGAGCAGTTCTTC.

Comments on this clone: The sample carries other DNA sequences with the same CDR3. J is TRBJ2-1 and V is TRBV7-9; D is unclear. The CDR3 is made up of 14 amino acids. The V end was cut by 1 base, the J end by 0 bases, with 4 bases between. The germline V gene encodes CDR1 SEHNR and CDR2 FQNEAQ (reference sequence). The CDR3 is CASSLVSSYNEQFF. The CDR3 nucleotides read TGTGCCAGCAGCTTAGTCAGCTCCTACAATGAGCAGTTCTTC.

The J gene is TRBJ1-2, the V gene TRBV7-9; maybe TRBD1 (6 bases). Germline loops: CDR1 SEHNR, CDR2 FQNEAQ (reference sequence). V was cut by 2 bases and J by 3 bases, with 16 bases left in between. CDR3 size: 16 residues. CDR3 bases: TGTGCCAGCAGCTTAAGGTCGTCAGGGGTTCACTATGGCTACACCTTC. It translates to CASSLRSSGVHYGYTF. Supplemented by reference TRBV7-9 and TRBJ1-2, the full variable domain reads DTGVSQNPRHKITKRGQNVTFRCDPISEHNRLYWYRQTLGQGPEFLTYFQNEAQLEKSRLLSDRFSAERPKGSFSTLEIQRTEQGDSAMYLCASSLRSSGVHYGYTFGSGTRLTVV.